This TCR beta chain appears in the sequencing data of a study of CD8+ T cells in alopecia areata. Study details: Tofacitinib administration to treated patients was oral, at 5 to 10 mg twice daily.

RNA, once extracted, was reverse transcribed into cDNA for use as the sequencing template. Here immunoSEQ multiplex PCR was the method, and the copy in TCRdb shows in-frame clones only, minus some. The sample shows about 190,000 clones, roughly three fifths of them seen only once. This clone was counted a few times. Its antigen is still unknown. Other DNA sequences from this sample encode an identical CDR3 as well. The study's findings and limits: Scalp samples also contribute reads from the resident alphabeta T cells found in normal skin.

V was clipped by 2 bases and J by 1 base, with 6 bases between them. The CDR3 runs to 14 residues. Germline loops: CDR1 ENHRY, CDR2 SYGVKD. Documented treatment: oral pan-JAK inhibitor, 5-10 mg twice daily. The study team obtained lesional scalp punch biopsies and peripheral blood from alopecia areata patients. V gene TRBV10-3 combines with J gene TRBJ1-5; no reliable D call. This clonotype was sampled from a human donor with alopecia areata. This specimen was CD4+ T cells sorted from blood, taken at week 4, from a patient treated with tofacitinib. CDR3 coding DNA: TGTGCCATCAGTGAGGGCGGCAGCAATCAGCCCCAGCATTTT. It codes for CAISEGGSNQPQHF.